This TCR beta chain originates from a study of vaccination and CD4 T cells after COVID-19. On the study more broadly: Convalescent patients had positive nasal swab PCR results for SARS-CoV-2. Disease was mild in about 9 and severe in one. Six males and four females, two Hispanic, made up the convalescents. Each person enrolled got two BNT162b2 or mRNA-1273 vaccine doses. Sampling post-COVID took place a median roughly 93 days after diagnosis (range 35 to 161).

Noted treatment: roughly ten-day PBMC culture with coronavirus spike peptide pools or control peptides (ViraFEST assay). Sequencing of cultured CD4+ T cell DNA used the Oncomine TCR Beta short-read assay. TCRdb redid the calling of the PCR reads with MiXCR, one entry per CDR3 protein. The sample holds some 19,000 distinct CDR3 sequences, 30% to 40% seen once. Germline V lookup: CDR1 KGHDR, CDR2 SFDVKD. CDR3 size: 16 residues. V was pared by 4 bases and J by 7 bases, with 9 bases of the junction left unmatched. With regard to this clonotype: Antigen: not known.

This receptor was obtained from a human donor with COVID-19. The sample taken for sequencing was cultured CD4+ T cells from blood. The gene calls are TRBV24-1 and TRBJ2-5; 12 nucleotides match TRBD2. The CDR3 DNA is TGTGCCACCAGTGACCCTAGCGGGGGGGACGTGGGGACCCAGTACTTC. Translated, it gives CATSDPSGGDVGTQYF.